The 23 T cell receptor beta chains reported below all come from one sample, sequenced in a study of shared clonotypes between healthy human individuals. Assay used: immunoSEQ multiplex PCR; TCRdb lists only in-frame clones, some missing. This sample yields about half a million clones, of which over 75% are seen a single time; roughly 13% belongs to the top ten. The sequenced sample consisted of PBMCs. Source of these receptors: a woman aged 40 to 50 in good health. Some clones in this sample may be carry-over from other donors' samples.

This chain joins TRBV18 and TRBJ2-5; TRBD1 aligns across 7 bases. The V gene's germline CDR1 is KGHSH and CDR2 LQKENI. The V segment lost 1 base and the J segment 3 bases; nucleotides outside the gene matches: 5. The CDR3 has 15 residues. CDR3 sequence reads: CASSPQRGGEETQYF. The CDR3 DNA reads TGTGCCAGCTCACCACAGAGAGGGGGCGAAGAGACCCAGTACTTC. The full variable domain, rest sourced from reference TRBV18 and TRBJ2-5, is NAGVMQNPRHLVRRRGQEARLRCSPMKGHSHVYWYRQLPEEGLKFMVYLQKENIIDESGMPKERFSAEFPKEGPSILRIQQVVRGDSAAYFCASSPQRGGEETQYFGPGTRLLVL.

This clone occurred once. The chain combines TRBV5-1 with TRBJ1-2; no clear D gene. Germline CDR1 reads SGHRS; CDR2 reads YFSETQ. The CDR3 consists of 14 residues. Deletions cut 3 bases from V and 3 bases from J, with 12 bases between. The CDR3 DNA sequence: TGCGCCAGCAGCTCTACAACAGAATACTATGGCTACACCTTC. Translating it yields CASSSTTEYYGYTF.

The chain uses TRBV6-1 and TRBJ2-5; no clear D. This CDR3 spans 15 amino acids. The V end lost 8 bases, the J end lost 9 bases, and 25 bases lay between the germline ends. Per the germline V gene, CDR1 is MNHNS and CDR2 is SASEGT. The CDR3 reads CASPTGPTSADAQYF. CDR3 in DNA: TGTGCCAGCCCAACCGGACCAACGTCCGCGGACGCCCAGTACTTC.

The J gene is TRBJ1-2, the V gene TRBV4-2; 9 positions agree with TRBD1. After removal of 5 bases from V and 7 bases from J, the junction contained 8 bases not matched to a gene. This CDR3 comprises 14 residues. Per germline, CDR1 LGHNA and CDR2 YNFKEQ. CDR3 in DNA: TGTGCCAGCAGCTTAGGGGACAGGGCCGGTGGCTACACCTTC. Translating gives CASSLGDRAGGYTF.

V and J are TRBV28 and TRBJ1-1, with TRBD1 as a possible D gene (5 bases). This CDR3 spans 15 amino acids. Trimming pared 2 bases from V and 6 bases from J, leaving 16 bases between. The germline CDR1 and CDR2 sequences are MDHEN and SYDVKM. CDR3 region: CASSLTSGQGAEAFF. The CDR3 region has the DNA TGTGCCAGCAGTTTAACCTCTGGACAAGGGGCTGAAGCTTTCTTT.

In this sample, this clone turned up once. The rearrangement joins TRBV6-6 to TRBJ1-1; no clear D gene. CDR1 and CDR2 (germline): MNHNY, SVGAGI (reference sequence). This CDR3 contains 14 residues. Trimming pared 7 bases from V and 0 bases from J, leaving 12 bases between. CDR3 in amino acids: CASTEGGLNTEAFF. As DNA, the CDR3 is TGTGCCAGCACCGAGGGAGGGTTGAACACTGAAGCTTTCTTT.

The chain has TRBV7-2 and TRBJ2-1; D not certain. The CDR3 contains 14 residues. V lost 1 base and J 4 bases, leaving 8 bases between the germline ends. Germline CDR1 and CDR2: SGHTA and FQGNSA. CDR3 residues: CASSLGSQYNEQFF. For the CDR3, the DNA is TGTGCCAGCAGCTTAGGGAGCCAGTACAATGAGCAGTTCTTC.

Details on this clone: With a far larger clone one base away, a read error is the likely cause. V is TRBV10-3 and J is TRBJ1-1; possibly TRBD1 for D (6 bases). Germline V CDR1 and CDR2: ENHRY, SYGVKD. CDR3 size: 15 residues. CDR3 bases: TGTGCCGTCAGTGAGTCAATACAGGGAGGGACTGAAGCTTTCTTT. Amino acids: CAVSESIQGGTEAFF.

Turning to this clone: This sequence is one base from a far larger clone and is likely a read error. Distinct nucleotide sequences in the sample also encode this CDR3. The chain links TRBV10-3 to TRBJ1-5, with 9 bases that match TRBD1. This CDR3 is built from 16 residues. CDR1 ENHRY and CDR2 SYGVKD come from the germline V gene. CDR3 nucleotides: TGTGCAATCAGTGAGTCAGGGGACAGGGTCAATCAGCCCCAGCATTTT. This encodes CAISESGDRVNQPQHF.

This chain joins TRBV5-4 and TRBJ2-5, with D perhaps being TRBD1 or TRBD2 (5 bases each). Germline V gene lookup returns CDR1 SGHNT and CDR2 YYREEE (reference sequence). V was cut by 4 bases and J by 1 base, with 17 bases left in between. The CDR3 is made up of 16 amino acids. CDR3 sequence: CASSRGRSGTQETQYF. CDR3 bases: TGTGCCAGCAGCAGGGGACGAAGCGGAACCCAAGAGACCCAGTACTTC.

This clone was picked up many times. The rearrangement joins TRBV5-1 to TRBJ1-1; D gene ambiguous. The length of the CDR3 is 14 residues. The germline V gene encodes CDR1 SGHRS and CDR2 YFSETQ. The V and J ends lost 4 bases and 3 bases respectively, with 13 bases between them. The CDR3 DNA sequence: TGCGCCAGCAGCCTAGGGAGTCAGGACACTGAAGCTTTCTTT. It yields the protein CASSLGSQDTEAFF.

This clone was seen at least ten times. The same CDR3 also results from other DNA sequences found in this sample. The chain employs TRBV4-2 and TRBJ2-5, with a tentative D call TRBD1 (5 bases). The J call may be wrong; the DNA end is better matched by TRBJ2-7. This CDR3 has 17 amino acids. CDR1 and CDR2 from the germline V gene are LGHNA and YNFKEQ. DNA for the CDR3: TGTGCCAGCAGCCAAGAGGGGCCGACAGAGCCCACCTACGAGCAGTACTTC. Translated, it gives CASSQEGPTEPTYEQYF.

The gene calls are TRBV15 and TRBJ1-1; D unresolved. The CDR3 length is 15 residues. The germline gives CDR1 LNHNV, CDR2 YYDKDF (reference sequence). Trimming took off 0 bases at V and 6 bases at J, with 14 bases between the two ends. The CDR3, as DNA: TGTGCCACCAGCAGAGATTTTAGAGTTTTCGCTGAAGCTTTCTTT. It yields the protein CATSRDFRVFAEAFF.

A word on this clone: It differs at one base from a far larger clone, so likely a read error. Other DNA sequences in the same sample also yield this CDR3. This chain links TRBV5-1 with TRBJ1-1; D unclear. CDR3 length: 14 amino acids. Germline-derived CDR1 and CDR2 are SGHRS and YFSETQ. The chain's CDR3 is CASSERIPNTEAFF. The CDR3, as DNA: TGCGCCAGCAGCGAAAGGATCCCGAACACTGAAGCCTTCTTT.

J is TRBJ2-7 and V is TRBV11-1; 10 bases are a match to TRBD2. Per the germline V gene, CDR1 is SGHAT and CDR2 is FQDESV (reference sequence). The CDR3 runs 17 residues. Unmatched junction bases numbered 15, after V lost 5 bases and J lost 5 bases. CDR3 residues: CASSIELAGSGRDEQYF. DNA of the CDR3: TGTGCCAGCAGCATAGAACTAGCGGGGAGTGGGAGGGACGAGCAGTACTTC.

This chain connects TRBV7-2 to TRBJ1-1; 8 positions agree with TRBD1. V was clipped by 5 bases and J by 5 bases; unmatched bases: 4. Germline V lookup: CDR1 SGHTA, CDR2 FQGNSA. There are 13 residues in the CDR3. CDR3: CASSRTGLTEAFF. Written as DNA, the CDR3 is TGTGCCAGCAGCCGGACAGGGTTGACTGAAGCTTTCTTT.

J is TRBJ2-5 and V is TRBV5-4, with TRBD1 identical over 7 bases. Unmatched junction bases numbered 8, after V lost 4 bases and J lost 2 bases. CDR3 size: 15 residues. From germline, CDR1 is SGHNT and CDR2 YYREEE (reference sequence). The CDR3 DNA reads TGTGCCAGCAGCCCTAACAGGGGACCTCAAGAGACCCAGTACTTC. Amino acids: CASSPNRGPQETQYF.

The gene calls are TRBV5-4 and TRBJ2-7; 10 bases align to TRBD2. The junction had 3 bases not matched to a gene; V was cut back by 2 bases and J by 1 base. Germline CDR1 and CDR2: SGHNT and YYREEE (reference sequence). This CDR3 has 15 residues. Here the CDR3 reads CASSFTSGASYEQYF. The CDR3 DNA follows: TGTGCCAGCAGCTTTACTAGCGGGGCGTCCTACGAGCAGTACTTC.

Notes on this clone: This likely traces to a read error, being one base from a far larger clone. Other DNA variants within this sample encode the same CDR3. This chain connects TRBV18 to TRBJ1-3; TRBD1 aligns across 10 bases. The germline gives CDR1 KGHSH, CDR2 LQKENI. CDR3 length: 17 amino acids. The CDR3 loop reads CASSPGTGAISGNTIYF. The CDR3 DNA is TGCGCCAGCTCACCGGGGACAGGGGCCATCTCTGGAAACACCATATATTTT.

The chain joins TRBV2 to TRBJ2-4; D gene unclear. CDR1 SNHLY and CDR2 FYNNEI come from the germline V gene. V lost 5 bases and J 1 base, leaving 12 bases between the germline ends. This CDR3 spans 15 amino acids. As DNA, the CDR3 is TGTGCCAGCAGTCGTGATCCAGGCGCCAAAAACATTCAGTACTTC. Encoded protein: CASSRDPGAKNIQYF.

V usage is TRBV9 and J usage is TRBJ1-2; 7 bases agree with TRBD1. The CDR3 is 13 amino acids. The germline V gene encodes CDR1 SGDLS and CDR2 YYNGEE. CDR3 in amino acids: CASGVEGTVGYTF. The CDR3 DNA is TGTGCAAGCGGCGTAGAGGGGACAGTCGGCTACACCTTC.

For this clone: The likely explanation is a read error, given a far larger clone one base away. The V gene is TRBV19, the J gene TRBJ2-1; D perhaps matches TRBD2 (7 bases). CDR3 length equals 15 residues. Germline CDR1 LNHDA, CDR2 SQIVND (reference sequence). V was cut by 6 bases and J by 10 bases, with 22 bases left in between. The CDR3 loop reads CASRALGGVAREQFF. CDR3 DNA: TGTGCCAGTAGGGCCCTAGGGGGGGTTGCGCGGGAGCAGTTCTTC.

With regard to this clone: Since a far larger clone is one base different, this is likely a read error. The conserved phenylalanine or tryptophan is not found at the CDR3 terminus, so this likely reflects a read error. The CDR3 is CASSSDRGNTEAFL. Here the CDR3 DNA reads TGCGCCAGCAGCTCGGACAGGGGGAACACTGAAGCTTTCCTT. The chain has TRBV5-1 and TRBJ1-1; 9 nucleotides agree with TRBD1. V trimming: 3 bases; J trimming: 1 base; junction bases outside the gene matches: 1. Per the germline V gene, CDR1 is SGHRS and CDR2 is YFSETQ. This CDR3 spans 14 amino acids.